Listed here are 23 T cell receptor beta chains from one sample, sequenced in a study of blood T cell repertoires in COVID-19. TCRdb's table, derived via immunoSEQ multiplex PCR, lists solely in-frame clones and lacks some. The data contain more than 300,000 clones, about 88% of them singletons. Sequences were obtained from peripheral blood. Every receptor here comes from a woman in her sixties or seventies with COVID-19, enrolled during active disease.

The V call is TRBV12-3 or TRBV12-4, the J call TRBJ1-3, with TRBD1 identical over 7 bases. Trimming at V came to 5 bases and at J to 2 bases, leaving 0 bases not matched to a gene. The CDR3 has 13 amino acids. In DNA, the CDR3 is TGTGCCAGCAGTGACAGGGCTGGAAACACCATATATTTT. The encoded protein is CASSDRAGNTIYF.

V usage is TRBV7-2 and J usage is TRBJ2-7, with TRBD2 as a possible D gene (5 bases). Trimming stripped 5 bases from V and 1 base from J, with 15 bases between. This CDR3 is 15 amino acids long. CDR1 and CDR2 from the germline V gene are SGHTA and FQGNSA. DNA of the CDR3: TGTGCCAGCAGCCCGACTGGCGGGCCGTCCTACGAGCAGTACTTC. Encoded protein: CASSPTGGPSYEQYF. Combining the CDR3 with reference TRBV7-2 and TRBJ2-7 gives the whole variable domain GAGVSQSPSNKVTEKGKDVELRCDPISGHTALYWYRQSLGQGLEFLIYFQGNSAPDKSGLPSDRFSAERTGGSVSTLTIQRTQQEDSAVYLCASSPTGGPSYEQYFGPGTRLTVT.

The chain joins TRBV4-2 to TRBJ2-2; 7 bases match TRBD2. With 3 bases clipped from V and 7 bases from J, the junction kept 8 bases outside the gene matches. The length of the CDR3 is 15 residues. The germline CDR1 and CDR2 sequences are LGHNA and YNFKEQ. CDR3 nucleotides: TGTGCCAGCAGCCAGGAGCGGGGCGTACTCGGGGAGCTGTTTTTT. It is translated as CASSQERGVLGELFF.

This clone was recorded a few times. Here the CDR3 reads CAFKRERGDEQFF. CDR3 sequence (DNA): TGTGCCTTTAAGCGGGAAAGGGGAGATGAGCAGTTCTTC. V usage is TRBV10-3 and J usage is TRBJ2-1; 7 bases fit TRBD2. V lost 11 bases and J lost 8; bases outside the gene matches: 12. The CDR3 is 13 amino acids. Germline lookup yields CDR1 ENHRY and CDR2 SYGVKD.

This chain links TRBV7-6 with TRBJ1-5; 8 positions match TRBD1. Germline V gene lookup returns CDR1 SGHVS and CDR2 FNYEAQ. This CDR3 spans 14 amino acids. J was trimmed by 4 bases and V by 4 bases; bases with no gene match: 3. The CDR3 loop is CASSSDRGNQPQHF. In DNA form, the CDR3 reads TGTGCCAGCAGCTCCGACAGGGGAAATCAGCCCCAGCATTTT.

The J gene is TRBJ2-1, the V gene TRBV18, with TRBD2 as a possible D gene (5 bases). Looked up from germline, CDR1 is KGHSH and CDR2 is LQKENI. V was pared by 6 bases and J by 5 bases, with 14 bases between. The CDR3 has 14 amino acids. In DNA, the CDR3 is TGTGCCAGCTCCCGCCTACTGGGAGACAATGAGCAGTTCTTC. This translates into CASSRLLGDNEQFF. The whole variable domain, filled in from reference TRBV18 and TRBJ2-1, reads NAGVMQNPRHLVRRRGQEARLRCSPMKGHSHVYWYRQLPEEGLKFMVYLQKENIIDESGMPKERFSAEFPKEGPSILRIQQVVRGDSAAYFCASSRLLGDNEQFFGPGTRLTVL.

The chain has TRBV24-1 and TRBJ2-1; 8 positions agree with TRBD1. CDR3 length equals 15 residues. Germline V gene data show CDR1 as KGHDR and CDR2 as SFDVKD. Germline trimming cut 4 bases from V and 9 bases from J; bases unmatched to any gene: 10. The DNA for the CDR3 is TGTGCCACCAGTGACCGGACAGGGATGAAGGGTGAGCAGTTCTTC. Translation gives CATSDRTGMKGEQFF.

The genes are TRBV18 and TRBJ1-1; 7 nucleotides agree with TRBD1. CDR1 and CDR2 from the germline V gene are KGHSH and LQKENI. The CDR3 sequence is 15 residues long. V lost 0 bases to trimming and J lost 0 bases; unmatched junction nucleotides: 1. The CDR3 here is CASSPPQGVNTEAFF. CDR3 DNA: TGTGCCAGCTCACCACCGCAGGGGGTGAACACTGAAGCTTTCTTT.

The chain is built from TRBV6-2 or TRBV6-3 and TRBJ1-1; D gene unclear. CDR1 and CDR2 (germline): MNHEY, SVGEGT. This CDR3 comprises 13 residues. V lost 0 bases and J lost 0, with 2 bases in between. In DNA form, the CDR3 reads TGTGCCAGCAGTTACTCCTTGAACACTGAAGCTTTCTTT. The encoded protein is CASSYSLNTEAFF.

The chain links TRBV7-7 to TRBJ1-1; a possible D gene is TRBD1 (5 bases). The CDR3 has 13 residues. Germline V gene data show CDR1 as SSHAT and CDR2 as FNYEAQ (reference sequence). Trimming left V 3 bases short and J 4 bases short, with 9 bases between. CDR3 in amino acids: CASSLDDSTEAFF. The CDR3 coding sequence is TGTGCCAGCAGCTTGGACGACAGCACTGAAGCTTTCTTT.

This sequence joins TRBV5-1 and TRBJ1-3; tentative D call: TRBD1 (5 bases). The CDR3 consists of 15 residues. The V and J ends lost 4 bases and 0 bases respectively, with 11 bases between them. Germline lookup yields CDR1 SGHRS and CDR2 YFSETQ. The CDR3 DNA is TGCGCCAGCAGCGTCGGCGGGGGCTCTGGAAACACCATATATTTT. Translating gives CASSVGGGSGNTIYF.

The chain couples TRBV9 to TRBJ2-3; no reliable D call. Trimming stripped 3 bases from V and 0 bases from J, with 11 bases between. This CDR3 is 15 amino acids long. Germline assignment: CDR1 SGDLS and CDR2 YYNGEE. The CDR3 loop reads CASSAGFGSTDTQYF. The DNA of the CDR3 is TGTGCCAGCAGCGCCGGGTTCGGAAGCACAGATACGCAGTATTTT. Looking up the rest from reference TRBV9 and TRBJ2-3 gives the full variable domain: DSGVTQTPKHLITATGQRVTLRCSPRSGDLSVYWYQQSLDQGLQFLIQYYNGEERAKGNILERFSAQQFPDLHSELNLSSLELGDSALYFCASSAGFGSTDTQYFGPGTRLTVL.

This rearrangement joins TRBV6-5 to TRBJ1-2; D is possibly TRBD1 (5 bases). The V gene's germline CDR1 is MNHEY and CDR2 SVGAGI. The CDR3 length is 14 residues. Trimming left V 0 bases short and J 3 bases short, with 8 bases between. CDR3 coding DNA: TGTGCCAGCAGTTACTCTCAGGGATACTATGGCTACACCTTC. Amino acid sequence: CASSYSQGYYGYTF.

The chain has TRBV19 and TRBJ2-1; a possible D gene is TRBD2 (7 bases). Germline values: CDR1 LNHDA, CDR2 SQIVND (reference sequence). Trimming shortened V by 0 bases and J by 7 bases, and 10 bases separated the two germline ends. The CDR3 covers 14 residues. The CDR3 loop reads CASSIEGGRNEQFF. In DNA form, the CDR3 reads TGTGCCAGTAGTATAGAGGGGGGGCGAAATGAGCAGTTCTTC. Using reference TRBV19 and TRBJ2-1 for the parts outside the CDR3, the full variable domain is DGGITQSPKYLFRKEGQNVTLSCEQNLNHDAMYWYRQDPGQGLRLIYYSQIVNDFQKGDIAEGYSVSREKKESFPLTVTSAQKNPTAFYLCASSIEGGRNEQFFGPGTRLTVL.

The chain couples TRBV6-1 to TRBJ1-2; 8 bases are a match to TRBD1. The CDR3 sequence is 13 residues long. The ends lost 3 bases at V and 7 bases at J; junction bases unmatched: 4. CDR1 and CDR2 from the germline V gene are MNHNS and SASEGT. Written as DNA, the CDR3 is TGTGCCAGCAGTGATCAGGGGGCGCGTGGCTACACCTTC. Translating it yields CASSDQGARGYTF.

This clone was observed a handful of times. Other DNA sequences in the sample encode the same CDR3. The chain uses TRBV19 and TRBJ2-7; D remains ambiguous. V was pared by 5 bases and J by 3 bases, with 14 bases between. Germline loops: CDR1 LNHDA, CDR2 SQIVND (reference sequence). The CDR3 contains 14 residues. In DNA form, the CDR3 reads TGTGCCAGTAGTCCCGGAACGGGTGTCTACGAGCAGTACTTC. Encoded protein: CASSPGTGVYEQYF.

This clone appeared a few times. This sequence joins TRBV7-9 and TRBJ1-2; D ambiguous. The CDR3 extends over 15 amino acids. Per the germline V gene, CDR1 is SEHNR and CDR2 is FQNEAQ (reference sequence). Trimming cost V 2 bases and J 4 bases, with 14 bases left between them. Written as DNA, the CDR3 is TGTGCCAGCAGCTTAATTGGCATCACCCCCTATGGCTACACCTTC. Its translation is CASSLIGITPYGYTF.

The chain has TRBV11-2 and TRBJ1-2, with D possibly TRBD1 on 5 matching bases. Germline values: CDR1 SGHAT, CDR2 FQNNGV. The CDR3 totals 14 residues. Trimming stripped 6 bases from V and 7 bases from J, with 18 bases between. CDR3 DNA sequence: TGTGCCAGCAGTCCCCTGAGAGGGGAGGGTGGCTACACCTTC. Translation gives CASSPLRGEGGYTF.

Here the CDR3 DNA reads TGTGCTAGTGGCTTTAGGGACAGGGGGATACACGAGCAGTACTTC. Translating gives CASGFRDRGIHEQYF. The chain employs TRBV12-5 and TRBJ2-7; 11 positions match TRBD1. V shed 6 bases and J 5 bases; nucleotides not matched to a gene: 9. CDR1 LGHNT and CDR2 FRNRAP come from the germline V gene. There are 15 residues in the CDR3.

The chain is built from TRBV4-3 and TRBJ1-2, with D hard to call. The V end was cut by 0 bases, the J end by 2 bases, with 10 bases between. Germline loops: CDR1 LGHNA, CDR2 YSLEER. The CDR3 loop spans 15 amino acids. The CDR3 region has the DNA TGCGCCAGCAGCCAAGATCTTACAAACAACTATGGCTACACCTTC. Its translation: CASSQDLTNNYGYTF.

This clone occurred once. The chain has TRBV6-5 and TRBJ1-2; 9 bases line up with TRBD1. With 4 bases clipped from V and 6 bases from J, the junction kept 3 bases outside the gene matches. Per the germline V gene, CDR1 is MNHEY and CDR2 is SVGAGI. This CDR3 contains 13 residues. CDR3 nucleotides: TGTGCCAGCAGTTTACAGGGGGCAAATGGCTACACCTTC. Protein: CASSLQGANGYTF.

This rearrangement joins TRBV19 to TRBJ1-1, with D maybe TRBD1 (6 bases). The V end was cut by 3 bases, the J end by 7 bases, with 12 bases between. CDR1 is LNHDA and CDR2 is SQIVND in the germline V gene (reference sequence). This CDR3 is 13 amino acids long. In DNA form, the CDR3 reads TGTGCCAGTAGTATCATCTCAGGGGTTGAAGCTTTCTTT. It yields the protein CASSIISGVEAFF.

The chain recombines TRBV28 with TRBJ1-5; possibly TRBD1 for D (6 bases). The germline V gene encodes CDR1 MDHEN and CDR2 SYDVKM. This CDR3 has 16 residues. V gave up 4 bases and J gave up 5 bases, with 18 bases separating them. The chain's CDR3 is CASSSPKQGSHQPQHF. Written as DNA, the CDR3 is TGTGCCAGCAGTTCCCCCAAACAGGGATCTCATCAGCCCCAGCATTTT.